The subject of this entry is one T cell receptor (beta chain). This entry belongs to a study of T cell changes during pregnancy in multiple sclerosis. Profiled with immunoSEQ multiplex PCR; TCRdb holds only in-frame clones, not every one. The top ten clones hold roughly 2.4% of a sample with about 64,000 clones, around 96% of them seen once. Germline loops: CDR1 SEHNR, CDR2 FQNEAQ (reference sequence). CDR3 length equals 16 residues. Trimming removed 5 bases from V and 8 bases from J; junction bases left unmatched: 15. The clonotype was recovered from a female donor with multiple sclerosis, enrolled in a pregnancy study. V gene TRBV7-9 combines with J gene TRBJ2-1; 7 nucleotides align to TRBD1. The sample here was CD8+ T cells from peripheral blood mononuclear cells, taken after pregnancy. The DNA for the CDR3 is TGTGCCAGCAGCCCCACCGGAAGGGGGCGCAGGGATGAGCAGTTCTTC. It codes for CASSPTGRGRRDEQFF.